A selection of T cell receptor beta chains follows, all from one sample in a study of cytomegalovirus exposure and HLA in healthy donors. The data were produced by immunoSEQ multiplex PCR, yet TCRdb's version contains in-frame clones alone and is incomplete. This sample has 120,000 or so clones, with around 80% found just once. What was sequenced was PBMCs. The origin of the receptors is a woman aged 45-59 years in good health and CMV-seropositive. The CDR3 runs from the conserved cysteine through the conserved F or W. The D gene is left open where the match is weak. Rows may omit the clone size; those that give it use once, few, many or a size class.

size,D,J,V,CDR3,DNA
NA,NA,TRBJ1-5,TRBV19,CASSIGRTKQPQHF,TGTGCCAGTAGTATTGGACGGACAAAGCAGCCCCAGCATTTT
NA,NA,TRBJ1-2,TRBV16,CASSHPPRGNYGYTF,TGTGCCAGCAGCCACCCTCCTAGGGGGAACTATGGCTACACCTTC
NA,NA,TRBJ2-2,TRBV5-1,CASSSPSRGNTGELFF,TGCGCCAGCAGCTCGCCTAGCCGGGGGAACACCGGGGAGCTGTTTTTT
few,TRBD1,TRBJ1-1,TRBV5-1,CASSMTGDAEAFF,TGCGCCAGCAGCATGACAGGGGACGCTGAAGCTTTCTTT
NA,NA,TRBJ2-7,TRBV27,CASKVDDSTFYEQYF,TGTGCCAGCAAGGTGGATGACTCAACTTTCTACGAGCAGTACTTC
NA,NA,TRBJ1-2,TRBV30,CAWGPTRGRNGYTF,TGTGCCTGGGGCCCCACCAGGGGAAGGAATGGCTACACCTTC
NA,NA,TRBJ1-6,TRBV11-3,CASKGGGVENSPLHF,TGTGCCAGCAAGGGGGGGGGAGTAGAGAATTCACCCCTCCACTTT
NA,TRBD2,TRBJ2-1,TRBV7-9,CASSSTVPSGNLDEQFF,TGTGCCAGCAGCTCCACGGTCCCTAGCGGGAATTTGGATGAGCAGTTCTTC
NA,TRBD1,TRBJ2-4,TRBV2,CASSGDSSVQYF,TGTGCCAGCAGTGGGGACAGCTCGGTTCAGTACTTC
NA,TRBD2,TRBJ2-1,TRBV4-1,CASSHLPLAGDNEQFF,TGCGCCAGCAGCCACCTCCCCCTAGCGGGTGACAATGAGCAGTTCTTC
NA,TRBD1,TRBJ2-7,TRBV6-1,CASRGGGTGDHEQYF,TGTGCCAGCAGAGGCGGCGGGACAGGGGATCACGAGCAGTACTTC
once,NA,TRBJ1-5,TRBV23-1,CASLSRGYSNQPQHF,TGCGCCAGCCTATCACGGGGATATAGCAATCAGCCCCAGCATTTT
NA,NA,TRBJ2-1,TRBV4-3,CASSQAREHSYNEQFF,TGCGCCAGCAGCCAAGCCAGGGAACACTCCTACAATGAGCAGTTCTTC
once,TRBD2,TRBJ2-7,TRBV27,CASSLFPSGRYEQYF,TGTGCCAGCAGTTTATTCCCTAGCGGGAGGTACGAGCAGTACTTC
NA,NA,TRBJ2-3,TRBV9,CASSLAGRRDTQYF,TGTGCCAGCAGTCTTGCGGGGAGAAGGGATACGCAGTATTTT
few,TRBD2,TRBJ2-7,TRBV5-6,CASSLGGSGGREQYF,TGTGCCAGCAGCTTGGGGGGAAGCGGGGGGAGAGAGCAGTACTTC
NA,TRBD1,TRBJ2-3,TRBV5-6,CASKKQGVGDTQYF,TGTGCCAGCAAAAAACAGGGGGTGGGCGATACGCAGTATTTT
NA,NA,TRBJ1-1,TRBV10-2,CASTPDGGGTEAFF,TGCGCCAGCACCCCGGACGGGGGGGGCACTGAAGCTTTCTTT
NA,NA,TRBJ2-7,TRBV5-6,CASSGPQGAYEQYF,TGTGCCAGCAGCGGACCACAGGGTGCCTACGAGCAGTACTTC
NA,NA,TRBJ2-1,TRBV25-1,CASSEYPDNEQFF,TGTGCCAGCAGTGAATATCCGGACAATGAGCAGTTCTTC
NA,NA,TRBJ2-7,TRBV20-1,CSARLKHEQYF,TGCAGTGCTAGGCTTAAGCACGAGCAGTACTTC
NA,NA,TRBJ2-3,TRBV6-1,CASSAYGDTQYF,TGTGCCAGCAGTGCCTACGGGGATACGCAGTATTTT
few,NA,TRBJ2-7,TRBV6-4,CASSGRTIYEQYF,TGTGCCAGCAGTGGCAGGACAATTTACGAGCAGTACTTC
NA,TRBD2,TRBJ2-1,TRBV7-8,CASSPLAGAYNEQFF,TGTGCCAGCAGCCCCCTAGCGGGCGCCTACAATGAGCAGTTCTTC
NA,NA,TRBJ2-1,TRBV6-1,CASSLDYLNEQFF,TGTGCCAGCAGCCTGGACTACCTCAATGAGCAGTTCTTC
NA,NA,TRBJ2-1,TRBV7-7,CASSGGTEQFF,TGTGCTAGCAGTGGGGGCACTGAGCAGTTCTTC
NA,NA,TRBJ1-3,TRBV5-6,CASSVGGAGNTIYF,TGTGCCAGCAGCGTTGGGGGGGCTGGAAACACCATATATTTT
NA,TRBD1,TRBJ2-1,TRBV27,CASSGGQLPIYNEQFF,TGTGCCAGCAGTGGGGGACAGCTCCCTATTTACAATGAGCAGTTCTTC
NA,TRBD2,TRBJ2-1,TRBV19,CASSTSSGRLSNEQFF,TGTGCCAGTAGTACCTCCAGCGGGAGGCTTTCAAATGAGCAGTTCTTC
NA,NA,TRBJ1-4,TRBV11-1,CASGPGTGGEKLFF,TGTGCCAGCGGACCCGGGACTGGAGGGGAAAAACTGTTTTTT
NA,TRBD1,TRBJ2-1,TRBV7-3,CASSLGTGDGNEQFF,TGTGCCAGCAGCTTAGGGACAGGGGATGGCAATGAGCAGTTCTTC
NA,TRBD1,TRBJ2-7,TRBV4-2,CASSQTRTGGYEQYF,TGTGCCAGCAGCCAAACCCGGACAGGGGGCTACGAGCAGTACTTC
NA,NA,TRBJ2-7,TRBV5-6,CASSSDSTYEQYF,TGTGCCAGCAGCTCGGACAGTACCTACGAGCAGTACTTC
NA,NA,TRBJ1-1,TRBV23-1,CASSQPTKGTEAFF,TGCGCCAGCAGTCAACCCACGAAGGGGACTGAAGCTTTCTTT
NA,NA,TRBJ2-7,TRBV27,CASRNPISEGPPYEQYF,TGTGCCAGCAGGAATCCCATCAGTGAGGGCCCACCCTACGAGCAGTACTTC
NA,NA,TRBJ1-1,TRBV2,CASEYNRVEGAFF,TGTGCCAGTGAATATAACAGGGTCGAGGGAGCTTTCTTT
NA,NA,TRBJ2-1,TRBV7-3,CASRPRGHEDNEQFF,TGTGCCAGCAGACCCCGGGGACACGAAGACAATGAGCAGTTCTTC
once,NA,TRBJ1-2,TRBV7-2,CASSSTGPGVGGYTF,TGTGCCAGCAGCTCCACCGGTCCGGGGGTGGGGGGCTACACCTTC
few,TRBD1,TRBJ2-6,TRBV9,CASSAGQTSGANVLTF,TGTGCCAGCAGCGCGGGACAGACCTCTGGGGCCAACGTCCTGACTTTC
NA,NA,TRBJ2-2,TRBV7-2,CASSFGGANTGELFF,TGTGCCAGCAGCTTCGGCGGAGCGAACACCGGGGAGCTGTTTTTT
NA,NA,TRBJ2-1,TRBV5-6,CASSPGTPGQFF,TGTGCCAGCAGCCCCGGAACCCCGGGGCAGTTCTTC
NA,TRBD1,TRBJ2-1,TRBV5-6,CASSVDRGNEQFF,TGTGCCAGCAGCGTGGACAGGGGCAATGAGCAGTTCTTC
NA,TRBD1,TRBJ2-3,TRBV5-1,CASTRGQGGDTQYF,TGCGCCAGTACACGAGGACAGGGGGGAGATACGCAGTATTTT
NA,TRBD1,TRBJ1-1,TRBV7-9,CASSPDRGKAFF,TGTGCCAGCAGCCCGGACAGGGGAAAAGCTTTCTTT
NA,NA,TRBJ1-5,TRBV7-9,CASSLLGQSQPQHF,TGTGCCAGCAGCTTATTGGGGCAAAGTCAGCCCCAGCATTTT
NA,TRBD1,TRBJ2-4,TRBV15,CATSSRTAGGMVIQYF,TGTGCCACCAGCTCCAGGACGGCAGGGGGAATGGTCATTCAGTACTTC
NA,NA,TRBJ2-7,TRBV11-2,CASSLAQLAYEQYF,TGTGCCAGCAGCTTGGCACAGCTAGCCTACGAGCAGTACTTC